This is a list of T cell receptor beta chains from one sample in a study of blood T cell repertoires in COVID-19. Repertoires were generated with immunoSEQ multiplex PCR, while TCRdb's copy carries only in-frame clones and drops some. The sample carries some 150,000 clones, 89% recorded once. The sequencing sample was made of PBMCs or T cells enriched from blood (not recorded which). The receptors stem from a woman aged 18-35 years who had recovered from COVID-19. The CDR3 runs from the conserved cysteine through the conserved F or W. The D gene is left open where the match is weak. Where a row states a size, it is once, few, many or the class of an expanded clone; other rows omit it.

clone_size: -
j_call: TRBJ2-2
v_call: TRBV18
d_call: -
cdr3_nt: TGTGCCAGCTCATCTCTGACAGGCAACACCGGGGAGCTGTTTTTT
cdr3_aa: CASSSLTGNTGELFF

clone_size: -
j_call: TRBJ2-7
v_call: TRBV4-3
d_call: -
cdr3_nt: TGCGCCAGCAGCCAAGTGTCTAGCGCTGCCTACGAGCAGTACTTC
cdr3_aa: CASSQVSSAAYEQYF

clone_size: -
j_call: TRBJ2-2
v_call: TRBV3-1/TRBV3-2
d_call: -
cdr3_nt: TGTGCCAGCAGCCAAGGTCCTTTACAACGCACCGGGGAGCTGTTTTTT
cdr3_aa: CASSQGPLQRTGELFF

clone_size: -
j_call: TRBJ1-4
v_call: TRBV7-8
d_call: -
cdr3_nt: TGTGCCAGCAGCGCCTTCACAGGCAAGCGTGAAAAACTGTTTTTT
cdr3_aa: CASSAFTGKREKLFF

clone_size: -
j_call: TRBJ2-7
v_call: TRBV27
d_call: -
cdr3_nt: TGTGCCGAGGGGAGGAGTTCCGTCTACGAGCAGTACTTC
cdr3_aa: CAEGRSSVYEQYF

clone_size: -
j_call: TRBJ2-5
v_call: TRBV19
d_call: -
cdr3_nt: TGTGCCAGTAGTATAGACAGGGGAGAGACCCAGTACTTC
cdr3_aa: CASSIDRGETQYF

clone_size: -
j_call: TRBJ2-2
v_call: TRBV30
d_call: -
cdr3_nt: TGTGCCTGGACCTCCCCTAGGGCACGAGGGAGTCAGACCGGGGAGCTGTTTTTT
cdr3_aa: CAWTSPRARGSQTGELFF

clone_size: -
j_call: TRBJ1-5
v_call: TRBV6-5
d_call: TRBD1
cdr3_nt: TGTGCCAGCAGAGGGGGCGGCAATCAGCCCCAGCATTTT
cdr3_aa: CASRGGGNQPQHF

clone_size: -
j_call: TRBJ1-1
v_call: TRBV5-1
d_call: TRBD1
cdr3_nt: TGCGCCAGCAGCCTGGACAGGGGGTATTCTGAAGCTTTCTTT
cdr3_aa: CASSLDRGYSEAFF

clone_size: -
j_call: TRBJ2-7
v_call: TRBV7-6
d_call: -
cdr3_nt: TGTGCCAGCAGCTCGAGATCCTACGAGCAGTACTTC
cdr3_aa: CASSSRSYEQYF

clone_size: -
j_call: TRBJ2-7
v_call: TRBV4-2
d_call: TRBD2
cdr3_nt: TGTGCCAGCAGCCAAGAAGCGGGAGTTGCGTACGAGCAGTACTTC
cdr3_aa: CASSQEAGVAYEQYF

clone_size: -
j_call: TRBJ2-2
v_call: TRBV28
d_call: -
cdr3_nt: TGTGCCAGCAGGCCTAGCTCCACCGGGGAGCTGTTTTTT
cdr3_aa: CASRPSSTGELFF

clone_size: -
j_call: TRBJ1-3
v_call: TRBV2
d_call: TRBD1
cdr3_nt: TGTGCCAGCAGTGGAGGGGGGACAGCCATAAACACCATATATTTT
cdr3_aa: CASSGGGTAINTIYF

clone_size: -
j_call: TRBJ2-1
v_call: TRBV7-2
d_call: TRBD1
cdr3_nt: TGTGCCAGCAGCTTAACCCGGGACAGCTACAATGAGCAGTTCTTC
cdr3_aa: CASSLTRDSYNEQFF

clone_size: -
j_call: TRBJ2-7
v_call: TRBV7-9
d_call: TRBD1
cdr3_nt: TGTGCCAGCAGCTCCCGGGACAGGGACTCCTACGAGCAGTACTTC
cdr3_aa: CASSSRDRDSYEQYF

clone_size: -
j_call: TRBJ1-3
v_call: TRBV18
d_call: -
cdr3_nt: TGTGCCAGCTCACCAGGAGTGGGGACACTTGGGAACACCATATATTTT
cdr3_aa: CASSPGVGTLGNTIYF

clone_size: -
j_call: TRBJ1-5
v_call: TRBV28
d_call: -
cdr3_nt: TGTGCCAGCAGTTTACCGGCAGGGCGCAATCAGCCCCAGCATTTT
cdr3_aa: CASSLPAGRNQPQHF

clone_size: once
j_call: TRBJ1-4
v_call: TRBV12-5
d_call: -
cdr3_nt: TGTGCTAGTGCGGGGGGCTATGGAGAAAAACTGTTTTTT
cdr3_aa: CASAGGYGEKLFF

clone_size: -
j_call: TRBJ1-2
v_call: TRBV2
d_call: -
cdr3_nt: TGTGCCAGCAGTGATCAACAGGGAAGTTATGGCTACACCTTC
cdr3_aa: CASSDQQGSYGYTF

clone_size: -
j_call: TRBJ2-7
v_call: TRBV11-2
d_call: TRBD2
cdr3_nt: TGTGCCAGCAGCCCTTCCAGTCTAGCGGGATCCTACGAGCAGTACTTC
cdr3_aa: CASSPSSLAGSYEQYF

clone_size: -
j_call: TRBJ2-5
v_call: TRBV4-3
d_call: -
cdr3_nt: TGCGCCAGCAGCCAAGATTCGGGGAATGGGGAGACCCAGTACTTC
cdr3_aa: CASSQDSGNGETQYF

clone_size: few
j_call: TRBJ1-1
v_call: TRBV27
d_call: -
cdr3_nt: TGTGCCAGCAGTTCCGTCGCCTTGAGCACTGAAGCTTTCTTT
cdr3_aa: CASSSVALSTEAFF

clone_size: -
j_call: TRBJ2-7
v_call: TRBV12-3/TRBV12-4
d_call: -
cdr3_nt: TGTGCCAGCAGACAGGGTCTGGCCTACGAGCAGTACTTC
cdr3_aa: CASRQGLAYEQYF

clone_size: -
j_call: TRBJ1-4
v_call: TRBV30
d_call: TRBD1
cdr3_nt: TGTGCCTGGAGTGGACAGGGTTCGGAAAAACTGTTTTTT
cdr3_aa: CAWSGQGSEKLFF

clone_size: -
j_call: TRBJ2-7
v_call: TRBV28
d_call: -
cdr3_nt: TGTGCCAGCAGGCCCGGAGGGAGAGTCGAGCAGTACTTC
cdr3_aa: CASRPGGRVEQYF

clone_size: -
j_call: TRBJ2-5
v_call: TRBV10-3
d_call: -
cdr3_nt: TGTGCCATCAGTGAACCCACGCGCAGGGAGACCCAGTACTTC
cdr3_aa: CAISEPTRRETQYF

clone_size: -
j_call: TRBJ2-1
v_call: TRBV10-3
d_call: TRBD2
cdr3_nt: TGTGCCATCAGCTCCGGGACTAGCGGAGGGTCCGCCTACAATGAGCAGTTCTTC
cdr3_aa: CAISSGTSGGSAYNEQFF

clone_size: -
j_call: TRBJ1-1
v_call: TRBV7-8
d_call: -
cdr3_nt: TGTGCCAGCAGCTGGGGAGGGAATCTGAACACTGAAGCTTTCTTT
cdr3_aa: CASSWGGNLNTEAFF

clone_size: -
j_call: TRBJ2-7
v_call: TRBV4-1
d_call: TRBD2
cdr3_nt: TGCGCCAGCAGCCCGACTAGCGACCTTCTGTACGAGCAGTACTTC
cdr3_aa: CASSPTSDLLYEQYF

clone_size: few
j_call: TRBJ1-2
v_call: TRBV28
d_call: TRBD1
cdr3_nt: TGTGCCAGCAGTAAGACAGGGAATGCGGGCTACACCTTC
cdr3_aa: CASSKTGNAGYTF

clone_size: -
j_call: TRBJ2-7
v_call: TRBV6-5
d_call: TRBD2
cdr3_nt: TGTGCCAGCAGCCGCGGGACTAGCGGGATGTACGAGCAGTACTTC
cdr3_aa: CASSRGTSGMYEQYF

clone_size: -
j_call: TRBJ2-1
v_call: TRBV11-3
d_call: TRBD1
cdr3_nt: TGTGCCAGCAGCTTAGCCCCGACAGGGGTCGGAGAGCAGTTCTTC
cdr3_aa: CASSLAPTGVGEQFF

clone_size: -
j_call: TRBJ1-4
v_call: TRBV4-3
d_call: -
cdr3_nt: TGCGCCAGCAGCCTAGCGAAGACAGCGGGTGAAAAACTGTTTTTT
cdr3_aa: CASSLAKTAGEKLFF

clone_size: -
j_call: TRBJ1-1
v_call: TRBV6-5
d_call: -
cdr3_nt: TGTGCCAGCAGAAGGACAGACATGAACACTGAAGCTTTCTTT
cdr3_aa: CASRRTDMNTEAFF

clone_size: once
j_call: TRBJ2-3
v_call: TRBV6-2/TRBV6-3
d_call: TRBD2
cdr3_nt: TGTGCCAGCAGTCGTATTTCGACTAGCGGGGGCACAGATACGCAGTATTTT
cdr3_aa: CASSRISTSGGTDTQYF

clone_size: -
j_call: TRBJ2-1
v_call: TRBV5-1
d_call: TRBD2
cdr3_nt: TGCGCCAGCAGCAACGGACTAGCGGGAGGGGATGAGCAGTTCTTC
cdr3_aa: CASSNGLAGGDEQFF

clone_size: -
j_call: TRBJ1-2
v_call: TRBV4-1
d_call: -
cdr3_nt: TGCGCCAGCAGCCAGATCAGGGCCAACTATGGCTACACCTTC
cdr3_aa: CASSQIRANYGYTF

clone_size: -
j_call: TRBJ2-7
v_call: TRBV7-9
d_call: TRBD1
cdr3_nt: TGTGCCAGCGGACAGGGACCTAGCTACGAGCAGTACTTC
cdr3_aa: CASGQGPSYEQYF

clone_size: -
j_call: TRBJ2-3
v_call: TRBV9
d_call: TRBD2
cdr3_nt: TGTGCCAGCAGCGCTCGAGCGGGAGGGGCCGCAGATACGCAGTATTTT
cdr3_aa: CASSARAGGAADTQYF

clone_size: once
j_call: TRBJ2-7
v_call: TRBV21-1
d_call: -
cdr3_nt: TGTGCCAGCAGCAAAGGCCAAGCTTCCAGGGGGCGGGAGGGGTACGAGCAGTACTTC
cdr3_aa: CASSKGQASRGREGYEQYF

clone_size: -
j_call: TRBJ2-3
v_call: TRBV3-1/TRBV3-2
d_call: -
cdr3_nt: TGTGCCAGCAGTCAACTGGGGAGGTCAGATACGCAGTATTTT
cdr3_aa: CASSQLGRSDTQYF

clone_size: -
j_call: TRBJ1-5
v_call: TRBV6-1
d_call: -
cdr3_nt: TGTGCCAGCAGTGACAGGGAAAATCAGCCCCAGCATTTT
cdr3_aa: CASSDRENQPQHF

clone_size: -
j_call: TRBJ1-5
v_call: TRBV28
d_call: -
cdr3_nt: TGTGCCAGCAACCGGGACACAGGGAATTATCAGCCCCAGCATTTT
cdr3_aa: CASNRDTGNYQPQHF

clone_size: -
j_call: TRBJ1-2
v_call: TRBV28
d_call: -
cdr3_nt: TGTGCCAGCAGTTTTCGGAGCCGGGGGGATGGCTACACCTTC
cdr3_aa: CASSFRSRGDGYTF

clone_size: -
j_call: TRBJ2-7
v_call: TRBV2
d_call: TRBD2
cdr3_nt: TGTGCCAGCAGGGGGACTAGGACGGGGGAGCAGTACTTC
cdr3_aa: CASRGTRTGEQYF

clone_size: -
j_call: TRBJ1-3
v_call: TRBV7-6
d_call: TRBD1
cdr3_nt: TGTGCCAGCAGCTTGCGGACAGGGGGTCTGCGAGGAAACACCATATATTTT
cdr3_aa: CASSLRTGGLRGNTIYF

clone_size: -
j_call: TRBJ1-4
v_call: TRBV12-3/TRBV12-4
d_call: -
cdr3_nt: TGTGCCAGCGGACAGAGCATTAATGAAAAACTGTTTTTT
cdr3_aa: CASGQSINEKLFF

clone_size: -
j_call: TRBJ2-1
v_call: TRBV5-1
d_call: TRBD2
cdr3_nt: TGCGCCAGCAGCTTGGGACTAGCGGACTACAATGAGCAGTTCTTC
cdr3_aa: CASSLGLADYNEQFF

clone_size: -
j_call: TRBJ1-2
v_call: TRBV6-5
d_call: TRBD1
cdr3_nt: TGTGCCAGCAGTCCCCAGGGGGCGCTGGGCTACACCTTC
cdr3_aa: CASSPQGALGYTF

clone_size: -
j_call: TRBJ1-2
v_call: TRBV4-2
d_call: -
cdr3_nt: TGTGCCAGCAGCCCCCGGACCGGGGAGCCTTATGGCTACACCTTC
cdr3_aa: CASSPRTGEPYGYTF

clone_size: -
j_call: TRBJ1-6
v_call: TRBV2
d_call: -
cdr3_nt: TGTGCCAGCAGTGAATATAGAATTCCAAGTTCACCCCTCCACTTT
cdr3_aa: CASSEYRIPSSPLHF

clone_size: few
j_call: TRBJ2-7
v_call: TRBV5-1
d_call: -
cdr3_nt: TGCGCCAGCAGCTTGGCTGGAGGAGGGTTAGGGAACTACGAGCAGTACTTC
cdr3_aa: CASSLAGGGLGNYEQYF

clone_size: -
j_call: TRBJ1-2
v_call: TRBV9
d_call: -
cdr3_nt: TGTGCCAGCAGCGTCGGAATCAGGGCCGGCTACACCTTC
cdr3_aa: CASSVGIRAGYTF

clone_size: once
j_call: TRBJ2-2
v_call: TRBV7-7
d_call: TRBD2
cdr3_nt: TGTGCTAGCAGCTTGGGAGCGGGAGGACCGAACACCGGGGAGCTGTTTTTT
cdr3_aa: CASSLGAGGPNTGELFF

clone_size: -
j_call: TRBJ2-5
v_call: TRBV2
d_call: TRBD2
cdr3_nt: TGTGCCAGCAGTGGGACTAGCGGAAAAGAGACCCAGTACTTC
cdr3_aa: CASSGTSGKETQYF

clone_size: once
j_call: TRBJ2-1
v_call: TRBV12-3/TRBV12-4
d_call: -
cdr3_nt: TGTGCCAGCACCTCAAGGGGCCATGAGCAGTTCTTC
cdr3_aa: CASTSRGHEQFF

clone_size: once
j_call: TRBJ2-7
v_call: TRBV28
d_call: -
cdr3_nt: TGTGCCAGCAGTTTTCGACAGCTCTACGAGCAGTACTTC
cdr3_aa: CASSFRQLYEQYF

clone_size: -
j_call: TRBJ2-7
v_call: TRBV6-5
d_call: TRBD1
cdr3_nt: TGTGCCAGCAGTAGGGACAGGGGGCAGTTATACGAGCAGTACTTC
cdr3_aa: CASSRDRGQLYEQYF

clone_size: -
j_call: TRBJ2-1
v_call: TRBV7-2
d_call: TRBD1
cdr3_nt: TGTGCCAGTGCCCGGGACAGCCTGCGGGAGCAGTTCTTC
cdr3_aa: CASARDSLREQFF

clone_size: once
j_call: TRBJ2-6
v_call: TRBV3-1/TRBV3-2
d_call: TRBD2
cdr3_nt: TGTGCCAGCAGCCAAGAACTAGCGGCCCGGGCTGGGGCCAACGTCCTGACTTTC
cdr3_aa: CASSQELAARAGANVLTF